This entry is about one T cell receptor (beta chain). This entry comes from a study of blood T cell repertoires in COVID-19. At the level of the study: Samples taken during acute and convalescent COVID-19 were collected in the United States, Italy and Spain. T cells, B-cell-depleted T cells, or PBMCs provided the cDNA or gDNA that served as material.

In the authors' methods: Amplification of reference gene primers was used by the study to estimate nucleated cell counts. Method: immunoSEQ multiplex PCR; TCRdb's copy keeps in-frame clones and lacks some. V, J and clone size are those of that table, while D and trimming were read from the DNA. Here the sample spans roughly 200,000 clones, roughly 90% being singletons. This CDR3 contains 13 residues. CDR1 is SGHRS and CDR2 is YFSETQ in the germline V gene. The V gene end was trimmed by 3 bases and the J gene end by 4 bases; junction bases not matched to a gene: 2. The sequenced material came from peripheral blood. This sequence originates from a man younger than 35 with active or convalescent COVID-19. J is TRBJ2-7 and V is TRBV5-1; TRBD1 agrees at 9 bases. CDR3 region: CASSSGTGYEQYF. CDR3 bases: TGCGCCAGCAGCTCGGGGACAGGGTACGAGCAGTACTTC. The whole variable domain, remainder taken from reference TRBV5-1 and TRBJ2-7, is KAGVTQTPRYLIKTRGQQVTLSCSPISGHRSVSWYQQTPGQGLQFLFEYFSETQRNKGNFPGRFSGRQFSNSRSEMNVSTLELGDSALYLCASSSGTGYEQYFGPGTRLTVT.